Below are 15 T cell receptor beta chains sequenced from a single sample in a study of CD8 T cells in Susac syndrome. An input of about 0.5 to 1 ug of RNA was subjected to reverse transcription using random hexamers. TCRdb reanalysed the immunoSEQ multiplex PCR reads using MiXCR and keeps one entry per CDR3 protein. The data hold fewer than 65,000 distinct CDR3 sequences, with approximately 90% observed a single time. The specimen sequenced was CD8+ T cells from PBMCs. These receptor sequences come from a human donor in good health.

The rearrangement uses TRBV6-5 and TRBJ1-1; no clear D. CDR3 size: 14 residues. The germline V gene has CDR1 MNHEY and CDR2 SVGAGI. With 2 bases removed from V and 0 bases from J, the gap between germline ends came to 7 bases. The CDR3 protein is CASSYAQMNTEAFF. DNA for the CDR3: TGTGCCAGCAGTTACGCACAGATGAACACTGAAGCTTTCTTT.

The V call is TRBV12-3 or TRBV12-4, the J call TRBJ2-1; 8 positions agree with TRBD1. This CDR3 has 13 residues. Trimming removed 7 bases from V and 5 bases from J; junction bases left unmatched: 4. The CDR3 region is CASTDRVNNEQFF. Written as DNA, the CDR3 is TGTGCCAGCACGGACAGGGTGAACAATGAGCAGTTCTTC.

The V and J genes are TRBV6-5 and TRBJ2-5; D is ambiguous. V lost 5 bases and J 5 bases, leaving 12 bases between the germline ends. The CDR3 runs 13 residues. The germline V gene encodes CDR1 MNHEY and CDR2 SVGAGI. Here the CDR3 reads CASSTLREETQYF. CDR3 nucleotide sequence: TGTGCCAGCAGTACTCTCCGAGAGGAGACCCAGTACTTC.

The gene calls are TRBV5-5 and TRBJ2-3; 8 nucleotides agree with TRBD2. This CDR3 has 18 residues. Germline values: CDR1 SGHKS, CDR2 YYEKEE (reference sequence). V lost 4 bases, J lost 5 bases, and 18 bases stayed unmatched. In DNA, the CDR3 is TGTGCCAGCAGCAGCCGAAATCTCCCGGGGGGGCTTGAAGATACGCAGTATTTT. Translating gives CASSSRNLPGGLEDTQYF.

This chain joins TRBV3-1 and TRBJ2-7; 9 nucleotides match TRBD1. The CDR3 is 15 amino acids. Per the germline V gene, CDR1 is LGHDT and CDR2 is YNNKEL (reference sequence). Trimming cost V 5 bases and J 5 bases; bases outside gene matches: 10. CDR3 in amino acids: CASSLKGTGKNEQYF. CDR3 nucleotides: TGTGCCAGCAGCTTAAAAGGGACAGGGAAGAACGAGCAGTACTTC.

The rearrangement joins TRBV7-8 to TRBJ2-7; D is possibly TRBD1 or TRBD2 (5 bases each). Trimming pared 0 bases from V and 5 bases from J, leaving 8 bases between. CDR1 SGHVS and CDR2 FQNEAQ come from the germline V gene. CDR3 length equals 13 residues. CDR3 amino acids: CASSLAVGDEQYF. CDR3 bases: TGTGCCAGCAGCTTAGCGGTGGGGGACGAGCAGTACTTC. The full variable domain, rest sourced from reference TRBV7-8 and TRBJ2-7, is GAGVSQSPRYKVAKRGQDVALRCDPISGHVSLFWYQQALGQGPEFLTYFQNEAQLDKSGLPSDRFFAERPEGSVSTLKIQRTQQEDSAVYLCASSLAVGDEQYFGPGTRLTVT.

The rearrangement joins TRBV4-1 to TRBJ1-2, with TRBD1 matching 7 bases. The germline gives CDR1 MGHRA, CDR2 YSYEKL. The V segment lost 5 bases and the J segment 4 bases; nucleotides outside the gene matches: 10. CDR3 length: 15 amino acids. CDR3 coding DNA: TGCGCCAGCAGCGCCCAGACAGGGAACCTCTATGGCTACACCTTC. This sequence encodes CASSAQTGNLYGYTF.

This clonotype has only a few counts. CDR3 sequence reads: CASSFMANEQYF. The CDR3 bases are TGTGCCAGCAGTTTTATGGCCAACGAGCAGTACTTC. V gene TRBV28 combines with J gene TRBJ2-7; D remains unclear. Germline V lookup: CDR1 MDHEN, CDR2 SYDVKM. The CDR3 has 12 amino acids. V was cut by 3 bases and J by 5 bases, with 8 bases left in between.

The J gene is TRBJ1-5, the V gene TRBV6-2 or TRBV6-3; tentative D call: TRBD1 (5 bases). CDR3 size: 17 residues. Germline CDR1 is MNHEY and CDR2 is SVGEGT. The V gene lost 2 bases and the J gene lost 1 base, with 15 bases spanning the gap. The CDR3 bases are TGTGCCAGCAGTTACGACCCCCCGGGGCAGAGCAATCAGCCCCAGCATTTT. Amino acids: CASSYDPPGQSNQPQHF.

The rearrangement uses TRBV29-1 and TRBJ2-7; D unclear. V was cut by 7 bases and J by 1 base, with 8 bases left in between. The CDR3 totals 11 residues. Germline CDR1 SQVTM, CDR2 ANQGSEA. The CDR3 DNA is TGCAGCGCCGGGTCTTCCTACGAGCAGTACTTC. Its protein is CSAGSSYEQYF.

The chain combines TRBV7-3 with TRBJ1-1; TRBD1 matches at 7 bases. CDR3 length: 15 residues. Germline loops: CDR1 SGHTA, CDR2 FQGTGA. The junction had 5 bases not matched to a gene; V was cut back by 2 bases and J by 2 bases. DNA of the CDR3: TGTGCCAGCAGCTTAGGTGGAGGGGGCAACACTGAAGCTTTCTTT. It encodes CASSLGGGGNTEAFF.

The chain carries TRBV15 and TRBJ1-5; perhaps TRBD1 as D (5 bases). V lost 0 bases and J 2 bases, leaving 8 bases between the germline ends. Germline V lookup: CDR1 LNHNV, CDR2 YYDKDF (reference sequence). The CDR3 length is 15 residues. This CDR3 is CATSRDLGGNQPQHF. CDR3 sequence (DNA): TGTGCCACCAGCAGAGATCTGGGGGGCAATCAGCCCCAGCATTTT.

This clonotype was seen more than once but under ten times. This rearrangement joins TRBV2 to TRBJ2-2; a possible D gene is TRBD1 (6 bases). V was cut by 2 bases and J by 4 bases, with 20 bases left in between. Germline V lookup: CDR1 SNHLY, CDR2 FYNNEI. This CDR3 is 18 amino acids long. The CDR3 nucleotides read TGTGCCAGCAGTGAACCCCAGGGGACGATGGTGCGCACCGGGGAGCTGTTTTTT. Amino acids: CASSEPQGTMVRTGELFF.

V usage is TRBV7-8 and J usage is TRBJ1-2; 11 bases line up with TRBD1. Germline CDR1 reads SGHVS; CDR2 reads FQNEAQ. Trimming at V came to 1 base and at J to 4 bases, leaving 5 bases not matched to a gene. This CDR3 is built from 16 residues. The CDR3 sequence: CASSLVGTGGSYGYTF. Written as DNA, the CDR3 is TGTGCCAGCAGCTTAGTCGGGACAGGGGGATCCTATGGCTACACCTTC.

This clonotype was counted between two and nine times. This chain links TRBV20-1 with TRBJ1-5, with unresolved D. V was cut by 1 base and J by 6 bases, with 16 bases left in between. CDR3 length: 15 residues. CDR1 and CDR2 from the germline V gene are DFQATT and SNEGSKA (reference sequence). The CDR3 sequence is CSARGAAIDSQPQHF. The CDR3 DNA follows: TGCAGTGCTAGAGGCGCGGCAATCGATAGTCAGCCCCAGCATTTT.